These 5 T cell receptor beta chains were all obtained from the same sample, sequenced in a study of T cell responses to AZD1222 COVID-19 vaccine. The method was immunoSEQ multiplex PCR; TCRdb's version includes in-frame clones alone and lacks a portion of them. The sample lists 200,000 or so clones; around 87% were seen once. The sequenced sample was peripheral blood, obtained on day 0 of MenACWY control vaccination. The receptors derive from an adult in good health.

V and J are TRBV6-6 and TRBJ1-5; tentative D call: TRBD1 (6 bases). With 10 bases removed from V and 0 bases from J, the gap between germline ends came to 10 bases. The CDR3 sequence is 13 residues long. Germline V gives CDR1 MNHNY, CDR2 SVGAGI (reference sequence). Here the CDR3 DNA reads TGTGCCACCAGGGGACTTAGCAATCAGCCCCAGCATTTT. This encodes CATRGLSNQPQHF.

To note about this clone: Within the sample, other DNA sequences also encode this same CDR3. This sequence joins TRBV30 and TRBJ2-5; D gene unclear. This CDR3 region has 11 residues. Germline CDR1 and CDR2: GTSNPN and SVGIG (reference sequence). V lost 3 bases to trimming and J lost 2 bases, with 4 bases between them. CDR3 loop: CAWRNQETQYF. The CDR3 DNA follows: TGTGCCTGGAGAAATCAAGAGACCCAGTACTTC.

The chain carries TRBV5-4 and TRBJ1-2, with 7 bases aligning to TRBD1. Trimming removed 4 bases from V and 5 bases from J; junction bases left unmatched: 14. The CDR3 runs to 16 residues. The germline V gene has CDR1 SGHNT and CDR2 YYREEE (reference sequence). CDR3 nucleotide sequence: TGTGCCAGCAGCCCCGGGACAGCCCAAGCCAGGTATGGCTACACCTTC. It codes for CASSPGTAQARYGYTF.

The CDR3 here is CASSLGGGRNTGELFF. The DNA of the CDR3 is TGTGCCAGCAGTTTAGGTGGCGGGAGGAACACCGGGGAGCTGTTTTTT. The chain carries TRBV27 and TRBJ2-2, with 7 bases fitting TRBD2. This CDR3 contains 16 residues. Trimming removed 2 bases from V and 1 base from J; junction bases left unmatched: 4. CDR1 and CDR2 from the germline V gene are MNHEY and SMNVEV (reference sequence).

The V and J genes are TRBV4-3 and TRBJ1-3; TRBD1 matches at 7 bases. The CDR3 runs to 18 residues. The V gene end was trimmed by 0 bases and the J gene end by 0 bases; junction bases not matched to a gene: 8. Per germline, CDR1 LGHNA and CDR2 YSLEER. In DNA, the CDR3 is TGCGCCAGCAGCCAAGAACCGCCCGGGACAGTCTCTGGAAACACCATATATTTT. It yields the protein CASSQEPPGTVSGNTIYF.